Shown below are 28 T cell receptor beta chains from a single sample sequenced in a study of response to subunit inactivated influenza vaccine. TCRdb reprocessed the RT-PCR reads via MiXCR and lists one record per CDR3 protein. This sample has 500,000 or so distinct CDR3 sequences, with about 15% found just once. The material sequenced was CD4+ T cells sorted from PBMCs, taken roughly 24 months after vaccination. The receptors were sampled from a man between 50 and 69 years old who received an inactivated influenza vaccine.

In this sample, this clonotype turned up a few times. CDR3 sequence: CATSEMAGAYNEQFF. The CDR3 nucleotides are TGTGCCACCAGCGAAATGGCAGGCGCCTACAATGAGCAGTTCTTC. This rearrangement joins TRBV15 to TRBJ2-1; D call uncertain. V gave up 5 bases and J gave up 2 bases, with 13 bases separating them. This CDR3 is 15 amino acids long. Germline V gives CDR1 LNHNV, CDR2 YYDKDF (reference sequence).

This clonotype has a handful of counts. The chain combines TRBV6-5 with TRBJ2-7; D is uncertain. Trimming took 0 bases from V and 2 from J, leaving 11 bases between them. This CDR3 spans 15 amino acids. Germline loops: CDR1 MNHEY, CDR2 SVGAGI. Here the CDR3 reads CASSYSKPFPYEQYF. The CDR3 DNA follows: TGTGCCAGCAGTTACTCGAAGCCGTTCCCCTACGAGCAGTACTTC.

In its sample, this clonotype was seen many times. V is TRBV7-9 and J is TRBJ2-1; tentative D call: TRBD1 (6 bases). Between the trimmed V and J ends, which lost 1 base and 9 bases, there was a span of 16 bases. Looked up from germline, CDR1 is SEHNR and CDR2 is FQNEAQ (reference sequence). CDR3 length: 15 residues. The CDR3 nucleotides are TGTGCCAGCAGCTTAGGTTCAGGGGCTGGGATTGAGCAGTTCTTC. Protein product: CASSLGSGAGIEQFF.

This clonotype has ten or more counts. This chain links TRBV20-1 with TRBJ2-7; D may match TRBD1 or TRBD2 (5 bases each). The germline V gene encodes CDR1 DFQATT and CDR2 SNEGSKA (reference sequence). The germline V and J ends were trimmed by 6 bases and 6 bases, with 21 bases remaining between them. The CDR3 totals 14 residues. The CDR3 DNA reads as TGCAGTGCAATAACCGGGACCAGATCCCTCGAGCAGTACTTC. Its protein product is CSAITGTRSLEQYF.

The J gene is TRBJ2-5, the V gene TRBV6-2 or TRBV6-3; D may correspond to TRBD1 or TRBD2 (5 bases each). Deletions cut 6 bases from V and 5 bases from J, with 16 bases between. The CDR3 has 14 amino acids. Germline V lookup: CDR1 MNHEY, CDR2 SVGEGT. CDR3 DNA sequence: TGTGCCAGCAGGAATCCGGGACGGGCGGAGACCCAGTACTTC. Its protein product is CASRNPGRAETQYF.

The J gene is TRBJ1-4, the V gene TRBV10-3; D ambiguous. Germline CDR1 ENHRY, CDR2 SYGVKD. This CDR3 has 14 residues. Trimming cost V 0 bases and J 5 bases, with 7 bases left between them. DNA of the CDR3: TGTGCCATCAGTGAGTCAGACATCAATGAAAAACTGTTTTTT. Amino acids: CAISESDINEKLFF.

The J gene is TRBJ2-3, the V gene TRBV9, with 8 bases fitting TRBD2. The germline V gene has CDR1 SGDLS and CDR2 YYNGEE. The CDR3 is 17 residues long. Trimming cost V 0 bases and J 2 bases; bases outside gene matches: 8. CDR3 protein: CASSVAVTGGDTDTQYF. CDR3 DNA: TGTGCCAGCAGCGTAGCTGTAACGGGAGGGGACACAGATACGCAGTATTTT.

This chain links TRBV7-2 with TRBJ2-1, with 9 bases that match TRBD2. The CDR3 spans 16 residues. Germline lookup yields CDR1 SGHTA and CDR2 FQGNSA. V gave up 5 bases and J gave up 2 bases; unmatched junction bases: 7. The CDR3 DNA reads as TGTGCCAGCAGCATCATCGGGACTAGCCCCTACAATGAGCAGTTCTTC. This codes for CASSIIGTSPYNEQFF. The variable domain in full, with the rest retrieved from reference TRBV7-2 and TRBJ2-1, is GAGVSQSPSNKVTEKGKDVELRCDPISGHTALYWYRQSLGQGLEFLIYFQGNSAPDKSGLPSDRFSAERTGGSVSTLTIQRTQQEDSAVYLCASSIIGTSPYNEQFFGPGTRLTVL.

The chain is built from TRBV7-3 and TRBJ2-1; 10 bases match TRBD1. The CDR3 runs to 13 residues. From germline, CDR1 is SGHTA and CDR2 FQGTGA. Unmatched junction bases numbered 4, after V lost 5 bases and J lost 9 bases. The CDR3 DNA reads TGTGCCAGCAGCGCGACAGGGGGCGGTGAGCAGTTCTTC. Its translation is CASSATGGGEQFF.

This clonotype was seen a few times. The rearrangement joins TRBV7-6 to TRBJ2-3; D might be TRBD1 (6 bases). V lost 5 bases, J lost 3 bases, and 15 bases lay in between. This CDR3 has 15 residues. Germline V gene lookup returns CDR1 SGHVS and CDR2 FNYEAQ. The CDR3, as DNA: TGTGCCAGCAGCCCGACAGGAACCCATACAGATACGCAGTATTTT. Protein sequence: CASSPTGTHTDTQYF.

This clonotype was found many times. This chain connects TRBV20-1 to TRBJ1-2; D unclear. The CDR3 consists of 14 residues. Trimming left V 3 bases short and J 4 bases short, with 15 bases between. The germline CDR1 and CDR2 sequences are DFQATT and SNEGSKA (reference sequence). DNA for the CDR3: TGCAGTGCTAGGTTGGCGAGAGGAAGCTATGGCTACACCTTC. This gives the protein CSARLARGSYGYTF.

This clonotype was found many times. The V gene is TRBV11-2, the J gene TRBJ2-3; TRBD2 matches 13 bases. The CDR3 spans 20 residues. V lost 1 base, J lost 3 bases, and 13 bases stayed unmatched. Germline CDR1 is SGHAT and CDR2 is FQNNGV. Here the CDR3 reads CASSLGTSGSLTSGTDTQYF. In nucleotides, the CDR3 is TGTGCCAGCAGCTTAGGGACTAGCGGGAGCTTAACTTCTGGGACAGATACGCAGTATTTT.

This clonotype was observed many times. V is TRBV12-3 or TRBV12-4 and J is TRBJ1-1, with D unresolved. The CDR3 spans 13 residues. The V and J ends lost 5 bases and 3 bases respectively, with 10 bases between them. In DNA, the CDR3 is TGTGCCAGCAGTCTCGGACGGTACACTGAAGCTTTCTTT. Residues: CASSLGRYTEAFF.

In its sample, this clonotype was seen many times. The rearrangement uses TRBV5-1 and TRBJ2-1; 9 bases match TRBD2. This CDR3 is built from 15 residues. Germline V gives CDR1 SGHRS, CDR2 YFSETQ. The V segment lost 4 bases and the J segment 9 bases; nucleotides outside the gene matches: 11. CDR3 nucleotides: TGCGCCAGCAGCCTAACCTCAGCGGGGGGAGTTGAGCAGTTCTTC. The encoded protein is CASSLTSAGGVEQFF. The full variable domain, its missing parts supplied by reference TRBV5-1 and TRBJ2-1, is KAGVTQTPRYLIKTRGQQVTLSCSPISGHRSVSWYQQTPGQGLQFLFEYFSETQRNKGNFPGRFSGRQFSNSRSEMNVSTLELGDSALYLCASSLTSAGGVEQFFGPGTRLTVL.

This clonotype came up a few times. The chain recombines TRBV25-1 with TRBJ2-3; either TRBD1 or TRBD2 may fit D (6 bases each). V was shortened by 7 bases and J by 2 bases, with 16 bases between the two germline ends. The CDR3 runs to 15 residues. Per the germline V gene, CDR1 is MGHDK and CDR2 is SYGVNS. CDR3 in DNA: TGTGCCAGCACCCGGGGGCGTGGGAACACAGATACGCAGTATTTT. Translation: CASTRGRGNTDTQYF.

This sequence joins TRBV4-3 and TRBJ2-3, with TRBD1 identical over 11 bases. Germline CDR1 is LGHNA and CDR2 is YSLEER. The CDR3 has 15 amino acids. Trimming at V came to 1 base and at J to 4 bases, leaving 1 base not matched to a gene. The CDR3 nucleotides read TGCGCCAGCAGCCAAGCGGGACAGGGGGCAGATACGCAGTATTTT. Translating gives CASSQAGQGADTQYF.

This clonotype was observed a few times. This rearrangement joins TRBV5-8 to TRBJ1-2, with TRBD1 matching 7 bases. The V gene's germline CDR1 is SGHTS and CDR2 YDEGEE. Losses at the gene ends were 4 bases for V and 7 bases for J; bases not matched to a gene: 10. The CDR3 contains 14 residues. CDR3 sequence: CASSRDRDRGGYTF. CDR3 bases: TGTGCCAGCAGCCGCGACAGGGATAGGGGTGGCTACACCTTC.

The V call is TRBV10-3, the J call TRBJ2-1; 7 nucleotides agree with TRBD2. V gave up 6 bases and J gave up 5 bases; unmatched junction bases: 13. In germline, CDR1 is ENHRY, CDR2 SYGVKD. This CDR3 is built from 16 residues. DNA for the CDR3: TGTGCCATCAGGACTCCGGTGGCGGGAGCCGACAATGAGCAGTTCTTC. Translation: CAIRTPVAGADNEQFF.

The chain is built from TRBV18 and TRBJ1-3, with D hard to call. Between the trimmed V and J ends, which lost 3 bases and 7 bases, there was a span of 7 bases. The CDR3 covers 12 residues. Germline V gene lookup returns CDR1 KGHSH and CDR2 LQKENI. This CDR3 reads CASSPQDNTIYF. CDR3 DNA sequence: TGTGCCAGCTCACCCCAGGATAACACCATATATTTT.

The rearrangement joins TRBV20-1 to TRBJ1-1; 9 nucleotides line up with TRBD1. CDR3 size: 13 residues. The germline gives CDR1 DFQATT, CDR2 SNEGSKA (reference sequence). J gave up 5 bases and V 5 bases, and 6 bases lay outside the gene matches. CDR3 in DNA: TGCAGTGCTCCGACAGGGGGGGGAACTGAAGCTTTCTTT. It translates to CSAPTGGGTEAFF.

Many counts were recorded for this clonotype. This chain connects TRBV20-1 to TRBJ1-4; D remains ambiguous. This CDR3 spans 15 amino acids. CDR1 and CDR2 from the germline V gene are DFQATT and SNEGSKA (reference sequence). Trimming took 0 bases from V and 1 from J, leaving 9 bases between them. CDR3: CSARDSRITNEKLFF. The CDR3 DNA reads TGCAGTGCTAGAGACAGCAGGATAACTAATGAAAAACTGTTTTTT.

In this sample, this clonotype turned up a few times. J is TRBJ2-3 and V is TRBV12-3 or TRBV12-4, with 11 nucleotides matching TRBD2. V dropped 11 bases and J dropped 4; count of bases not matched to a gene: 8. The CDR3 loop spans 14 amino acids. Here the CDR3 DNA reads TGTGCCGGATCCACTAGCGGGGGCGCAGATACGCAGTATTTT. Translating gives CAGSTSGGADTQYF.

V is TRBV4-3 and J is TRBJ2-1; D unclear. Per germline, CDR1 LGHNA and CDR2 YSLEER. Trimming cost V 1 base and J 9 bases, with 7 bases left between them. This CDR3 spans 12 amino acids. The CDR3 sequence: CASSQGMGEQFF. The CDR3 DNA sequence: TGCGCCAGCAGCCAAGGGATGGGTGAGCAGTTCTTC.

There are many counts of this clonotype. The V call is TRBV2, the J call TRBJ2-2, with a tentative D call TRBD1 (6 bases). The germline V gene encodes CDR1 SNHLY and CDR2 FYNNEI. The CDR3 loop spans 14 amino acids. Deletions cut 6 bases from V and 3 bases from J, with 11 bases between. CDR3 coding DNA: TGTGCCAGCAGGGGGGACACTGACACCGGGGAGCTGTTTTTT. This gives the protein CASRGDTDTGELFF.

This clonotype was seen at least ten times. V gene TRBV5-1 combines with J gene TRBJ2-3; D is unclear. CDR3 size: 13 residues. Germline CDR1 and CDR2: SGHRS and YFSETQ. The V and J ends lost 0 bases and 4 bases respectively, with 6 bases between them. The CDR3 DNA is TGCGCCAGCAGCTTGGACGGATCAGATACGCAGTATTTT. It is translated as CASSLDGSDTQYF.

The V call is TRBV12-3 or TRBV12-4, the J call TRBJ2-1, with 8 bases that match TRBD2. The J segment lost 15 bases and the V segment lost 5 bases, leaving 18 bases of the junction unmatched. CDR3 length equals 15 residues. CDR3: CASSPRGGRGLRLFF. CDR3 in DNA: TGTGCCAGCAGTCCTCGCGGGGGGCGGGGGCTTCGACTGTTCTTC.

The chain joins TRBV5-4 to TRBJ2-2; 10 bases match TRBD2. Looked up from germline, CDR1 is SGHNT and CDR2 is YYREEE (reference sequence). This CDR3 is 15 amino acids long. The V segment lost 4 bases and the J segment 1 base; nucleotides outside the gene matches: 1. The CDR3 DNA sequence: TGTGCCAGCAGCCAGCGGGGGGGGAACACCGGGGAGCTGTTTTTT. Translation: CASSQRGGNTGELFF.

There are many counts of this clonotype. A junction boundary mismatches the germline segment, possibly from a read error. This chain uses TRBV7-9 with TRBJ2-3; possibly TRBD2 for D (6 bases). There are 13 residues in the CDR3. From germline, CDR1 is SEHNR and CDR2 FQNEAQ (reference sequence). Here the CDR3 reads CASSLSGTDTQYF. CDR3 DNA: TGCGCCAGCAGCTTGAGCGGGACAGATACGCAGTATTTT.